This paragraph reports one T cell receptor beta chain. Its ends do not fully match the called genes, so a read error is possible. This sample is part of a study of T cells in Graves' hyperthyroidism and ophthalmopathy. Using RNA transcripts as the source, TCR beta CDR3 regions were amplified. An initial round of RT-PCR targeting the TCR CDR3 relied on the HTBI primer set. In TCRdb, the multiplex PCR reads were re-called with MiXCR into one record per CDR3 protein. The sample yields about 560,000 distinct CDR3 sequences, around 16% seen once. Germline CDR1 is SNHLY and CDR2 is FYNNEI. The CDR3 loop spans 13 amino acids.

The material sequenced was blood. The chain couples TRBV2 to TRBJ1-2; possibly TRBD1 for D (6 bases). The clonotype was recovered from a woman under 40 with Graves' hyperthyroidism. CDR3 sequence reads: CASSPGADYDYTF. In nucleotides, the CDR3 is TGTGCCAGCAGTCCAGGGGCTGACTATGACTACACCTTC.